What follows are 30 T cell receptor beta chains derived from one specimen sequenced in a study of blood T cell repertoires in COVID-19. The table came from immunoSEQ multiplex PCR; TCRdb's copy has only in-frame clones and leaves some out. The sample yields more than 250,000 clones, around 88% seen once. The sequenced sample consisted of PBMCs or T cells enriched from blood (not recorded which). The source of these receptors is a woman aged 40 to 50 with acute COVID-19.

CDR3: CAIRGQTGNTEAFF. In nucleotides, the CDR3 is TGTGCCATCAGGGGACAGACAGGCAACACTGAAGCTTTCTTT. This chain connects TRBV10-3 to TRBJ1-1, with 7 bases that match TRBD1. From germline, CDR1 is ENHRY and CDR2 SYGVKD. Losses at the gene ends were 6 bases for V and 2 bases for J; bases not matched to a gene: 6. The CDR3 loop spans 14 amino acids.

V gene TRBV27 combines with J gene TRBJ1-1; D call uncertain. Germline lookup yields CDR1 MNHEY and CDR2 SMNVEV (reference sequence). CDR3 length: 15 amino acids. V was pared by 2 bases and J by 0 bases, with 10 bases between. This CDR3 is CASSLMPGMNTEAFF. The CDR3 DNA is TGTGCCAGCAGTTTAATGCCGGGTATGAACACTGAAGCTTTCTTT.

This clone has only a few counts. CDR3 loop: CASSLRVGTVNGYTF. CDR3 DNA sequence: TGCGCCAGCAGCTTAAGGGTCGGGACTGTCAATGGCTACACCTTC. The chain couples TRBV5-1 to TRBJ1-2, with a tentative D call TRBD1 (5 bases). There are 15 residues in the CDR3. Germline lookup yields CDR1 SGHRS and CDR2 YFSETQ. Trimming removed 2 bases at V and 6 bases at J, with 17 bases between. Variable domain in full (rest from reference TRBV5-1 and TRBJ1-2): KAGVTQTPRYLIKTRGQQVTLSCSPISGHRSVSWYQQTPGQGLQFLFEYFSETQRNKGNFPGRFSGRQFSNSRSEMNVSTLELGDSALYLCASSLRVGTVNGYTFGSGTRLTVV.

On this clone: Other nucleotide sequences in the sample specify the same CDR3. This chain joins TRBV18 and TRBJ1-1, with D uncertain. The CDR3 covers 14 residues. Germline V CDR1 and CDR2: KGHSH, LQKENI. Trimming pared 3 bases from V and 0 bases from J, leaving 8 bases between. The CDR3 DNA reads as TGTGCCAGCTCACCGAGCCCGCTGAACACTGAAGCTTTCTTT. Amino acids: CASSPSPLNTEAFF.

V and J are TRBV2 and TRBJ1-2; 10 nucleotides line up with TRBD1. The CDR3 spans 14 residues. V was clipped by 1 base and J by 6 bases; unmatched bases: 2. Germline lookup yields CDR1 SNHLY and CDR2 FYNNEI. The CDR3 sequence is CASSEGQGANGYTF. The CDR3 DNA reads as TGTGCCAGCAGTGAAGGACAGGGGGCTAATGGCTACACCTTC.

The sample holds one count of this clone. CDR3 nucleotides: TGTGCCAGCAGCTTAGGGGGGGGCGTGACCAATGAAAAACTGTTTTTT. Encoded protein: CASSLGGGVTNEKLFF. V usage is TRBV7-6 and J usage is TRBJ1-4, with D perhaps TRBD1 (6 bases). The CDR3 extends over 16 amino acids. The germline gives CDR1 SGHVS, CDR2 FNYEAQ. Trimming cost V 1 base and J 5 bases, with 14 bases left between them.

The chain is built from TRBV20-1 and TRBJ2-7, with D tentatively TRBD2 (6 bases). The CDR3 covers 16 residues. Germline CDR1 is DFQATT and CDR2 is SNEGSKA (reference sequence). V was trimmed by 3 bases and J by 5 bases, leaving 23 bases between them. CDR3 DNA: TGCAGTGCTAGTGCTTCCTTGCGGCGGGAAAAGGACGAGCAGTACGTC. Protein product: CSASASLRREKDEQYV.

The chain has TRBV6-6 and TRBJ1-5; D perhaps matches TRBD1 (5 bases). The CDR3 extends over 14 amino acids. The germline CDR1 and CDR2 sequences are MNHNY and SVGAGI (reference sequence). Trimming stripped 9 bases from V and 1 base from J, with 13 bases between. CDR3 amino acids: CASNSRGSNQPQHF. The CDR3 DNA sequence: TGTGCCAGTAACTCCCGGGGGAGCAATCAGCCCCAGCATTTT.

The CDR3 spells CASSIVAGGPLNTGELFF. CDR3 coding DNA: TGTGCCAGTAGTATAGTTGCGGGAGGGCCCTTAAACACCGGGGAGCTGTTTTTT. This sequence joins TRBV19 and TRBJ2-2; TRBD2 matches 9 bases. Trimming took 1 base from V and 2 from J; bases not matched to a gene: 8. Looked up from germline, CDR1 is LNHDA and CDR2 is SQIVND (reference sequence). The CDR3 is made up of 18 amino acids.

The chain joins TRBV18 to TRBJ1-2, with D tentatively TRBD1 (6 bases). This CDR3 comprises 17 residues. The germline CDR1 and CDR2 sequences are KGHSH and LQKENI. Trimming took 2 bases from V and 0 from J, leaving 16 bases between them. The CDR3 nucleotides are TGTGCCAGCTCACCATCTACAGACAGGCGAGCTAACTATGGCTACACCTTC. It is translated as CASSPSTDRRANYGYTF.

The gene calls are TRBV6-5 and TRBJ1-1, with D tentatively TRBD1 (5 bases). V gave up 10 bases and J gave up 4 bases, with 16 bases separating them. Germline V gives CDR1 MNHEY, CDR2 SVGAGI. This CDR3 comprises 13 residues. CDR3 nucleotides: TGTGCCACCCGCGCAGGGCCGATCACTGAAGCTTTCTTT. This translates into CATRAGPITEAFF.

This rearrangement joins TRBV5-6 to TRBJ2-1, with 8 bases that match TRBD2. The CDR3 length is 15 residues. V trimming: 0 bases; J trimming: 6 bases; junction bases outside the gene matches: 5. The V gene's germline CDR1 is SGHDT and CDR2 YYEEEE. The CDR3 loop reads CASSLAAGGFNEQFF. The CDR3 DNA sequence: TGTGCCAGCAGCTTGGCGGCGGGGGGCTTCAATGAGCAGTTCTTC.

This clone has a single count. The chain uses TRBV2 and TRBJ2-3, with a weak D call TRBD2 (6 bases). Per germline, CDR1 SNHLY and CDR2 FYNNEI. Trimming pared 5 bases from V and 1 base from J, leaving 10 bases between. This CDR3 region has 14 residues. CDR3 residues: CASSRDLGTDTQYF. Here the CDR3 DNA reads TGTGCCAGCAGTCGGGACTTGGGCACAGATACGCAGTATTTT. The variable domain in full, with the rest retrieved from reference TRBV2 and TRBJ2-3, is EPEVTQTPSHQVTQMGQEVILRCVPISNHLYFYWYRQILGQKVEFLVSFYNNEISEKSEIFDDQFSVERPDGSNFTLKIRSTKLEDSAMYFCASSRDLGTDTQYFGPGTRLTVL.

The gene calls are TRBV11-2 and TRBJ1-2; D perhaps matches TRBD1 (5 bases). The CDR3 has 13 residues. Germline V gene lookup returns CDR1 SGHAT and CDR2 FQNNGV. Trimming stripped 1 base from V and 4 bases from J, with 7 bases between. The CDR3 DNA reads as TGTGCCAGCAGCTTAGCGCAGGGCTATGGCTACACCTTC. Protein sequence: CASSLAQGYGYTF.

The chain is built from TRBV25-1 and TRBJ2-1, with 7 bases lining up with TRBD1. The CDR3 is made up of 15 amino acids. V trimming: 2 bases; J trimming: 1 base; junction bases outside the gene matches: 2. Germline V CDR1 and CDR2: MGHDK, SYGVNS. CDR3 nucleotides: TGTGCCAGCAGTGAACCGGGACAGTCCTACAATGAGCAGTTCTTC. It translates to CASSEPGQSYNEQFF.

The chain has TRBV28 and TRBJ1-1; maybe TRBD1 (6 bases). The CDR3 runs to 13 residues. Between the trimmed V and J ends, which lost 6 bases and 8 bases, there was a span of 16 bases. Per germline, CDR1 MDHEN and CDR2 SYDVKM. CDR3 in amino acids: CASSLVPGTEAFF. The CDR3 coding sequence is TGTGCCAGCAGCCTGGTCCCCGGGACAGAAGCTTTCTTT.

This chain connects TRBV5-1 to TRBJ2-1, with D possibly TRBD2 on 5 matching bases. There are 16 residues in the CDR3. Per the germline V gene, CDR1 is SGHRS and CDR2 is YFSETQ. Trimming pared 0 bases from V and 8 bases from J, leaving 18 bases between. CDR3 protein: CASSLVGRGSVDEQFF. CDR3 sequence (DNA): TGCGCCAGCAGCTTGGTAGGTCGAGGGAGCGTCGATGAGCAGTTCTTC. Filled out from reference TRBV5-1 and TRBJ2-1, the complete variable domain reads KAGVTQTPRYLIKTRGQQVTLSCSPISGHRSVSWYQQTPGQGLQFLFEYFSETQRNKGNFPGRFSGRQFSNSRSEMNVSTLELGDSALYLCASSLVGRGSVDEQFFGPGTRLTVL.

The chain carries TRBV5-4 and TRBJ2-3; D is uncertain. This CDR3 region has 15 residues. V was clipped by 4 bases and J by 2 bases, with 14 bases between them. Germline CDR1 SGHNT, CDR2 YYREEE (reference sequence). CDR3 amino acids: CASSRDTHDTDTQYF. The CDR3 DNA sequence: TGTGCCAGCAGCCGTGACACTCATGACACAGATACGCAGTATTTT.

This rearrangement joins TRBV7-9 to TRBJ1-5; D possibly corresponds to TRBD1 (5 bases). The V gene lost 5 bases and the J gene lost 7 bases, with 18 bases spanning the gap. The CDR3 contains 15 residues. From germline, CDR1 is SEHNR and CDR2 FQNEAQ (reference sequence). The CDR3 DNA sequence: TGTGCCAGCAGCCACAATACGGACATAGGACAGCCCCAGCATTTT. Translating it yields CASSHNTDIGQPQHF.

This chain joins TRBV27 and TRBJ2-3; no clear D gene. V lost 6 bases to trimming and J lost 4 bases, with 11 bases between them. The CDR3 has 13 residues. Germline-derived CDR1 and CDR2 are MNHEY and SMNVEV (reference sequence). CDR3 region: CASSSSPADTQYF. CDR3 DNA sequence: TGTGCCAGCAGCTCTTCCCCCGCAGATACGCAGTATTTT.

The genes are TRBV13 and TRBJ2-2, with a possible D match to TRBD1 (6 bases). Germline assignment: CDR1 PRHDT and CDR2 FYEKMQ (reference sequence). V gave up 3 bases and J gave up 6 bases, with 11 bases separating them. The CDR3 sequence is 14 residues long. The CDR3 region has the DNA TGTGCCAGCAGCTTCAGGGGAAGCGCCGGGGAGCTGTTTTTT. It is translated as CASSFRGSAGELFF. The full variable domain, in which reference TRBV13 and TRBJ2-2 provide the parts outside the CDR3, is AAGVIQSPRHLIKEKRETATLKCYPIPRHDTVYWYQQGPGQDPQFLISFYEKMQSDKGSIPDRFSAQQFSDYHSELNMSSLELGDSALYFCASSFRGSAGELFFGEGSRLTVL.

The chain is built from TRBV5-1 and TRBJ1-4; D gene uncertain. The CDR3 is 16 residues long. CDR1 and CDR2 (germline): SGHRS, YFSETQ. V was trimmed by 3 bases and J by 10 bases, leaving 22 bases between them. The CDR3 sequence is CASSSTPHLEERKLFF. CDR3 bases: TGCGCCAGCAGCTCAACACCTCACCTGGAGGAGAGAAAACTGTTTTTT.

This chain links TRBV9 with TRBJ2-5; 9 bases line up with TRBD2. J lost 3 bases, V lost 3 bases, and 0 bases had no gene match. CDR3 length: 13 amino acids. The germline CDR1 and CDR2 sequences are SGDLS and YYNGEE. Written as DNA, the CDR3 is TGTGCCAGCAGCGGCGGGAGGGAAGAGACCCAGTACTTC. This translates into CASSGGREETQYF.

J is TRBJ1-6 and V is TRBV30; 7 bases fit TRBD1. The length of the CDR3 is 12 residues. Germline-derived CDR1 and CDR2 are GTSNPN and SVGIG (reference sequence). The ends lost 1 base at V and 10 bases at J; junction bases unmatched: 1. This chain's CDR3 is CAWSDRGSPLHF. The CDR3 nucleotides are TGTGCCTGGAGTGACAGGGGCTCACCCCTCCACTTT.

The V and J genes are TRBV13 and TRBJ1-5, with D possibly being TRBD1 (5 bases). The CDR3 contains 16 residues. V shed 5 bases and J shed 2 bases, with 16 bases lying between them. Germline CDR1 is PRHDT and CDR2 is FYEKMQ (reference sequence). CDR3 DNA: TGTGCCAGCAGCCCTAGCGGGGGAAGGGGCAATCAGCCCCAGCATTTT. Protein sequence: CASSPSGGRGNQPQHF.

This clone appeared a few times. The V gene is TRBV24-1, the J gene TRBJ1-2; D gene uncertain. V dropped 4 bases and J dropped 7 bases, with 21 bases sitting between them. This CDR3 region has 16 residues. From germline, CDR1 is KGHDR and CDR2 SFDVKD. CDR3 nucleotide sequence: TGTGCCACCAGTGACCCCACCATCCAGGTTTTGTCTGGCTACACCTTC. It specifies CATSDPTIQVLSGYTF.

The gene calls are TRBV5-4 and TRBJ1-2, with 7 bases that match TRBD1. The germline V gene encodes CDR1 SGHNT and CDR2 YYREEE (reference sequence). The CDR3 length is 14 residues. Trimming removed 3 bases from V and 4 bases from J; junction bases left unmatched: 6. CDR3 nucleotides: TGTGCCAGCAGCTCCGGGACAGAACGCTATGGCTACACCTTC. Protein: CASSSGTERYGYTF.

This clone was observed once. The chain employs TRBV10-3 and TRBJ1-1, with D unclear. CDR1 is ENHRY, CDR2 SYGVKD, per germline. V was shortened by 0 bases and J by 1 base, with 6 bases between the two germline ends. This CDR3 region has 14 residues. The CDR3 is CAISESYSNTEAFF. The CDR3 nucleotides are TGTGCCATCAGTGAGTCGTATTCGAACACTGAAGCTTTCTTT.

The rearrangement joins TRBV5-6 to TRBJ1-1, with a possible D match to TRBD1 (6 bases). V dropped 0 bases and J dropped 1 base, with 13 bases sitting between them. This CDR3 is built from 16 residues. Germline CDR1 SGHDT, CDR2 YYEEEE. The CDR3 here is CASSLVGGWENTEAFF. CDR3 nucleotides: TGTGCCAGCAGCTTGGTAGGGGGATGGGAGAACACTGAAGCTTTCTTT.

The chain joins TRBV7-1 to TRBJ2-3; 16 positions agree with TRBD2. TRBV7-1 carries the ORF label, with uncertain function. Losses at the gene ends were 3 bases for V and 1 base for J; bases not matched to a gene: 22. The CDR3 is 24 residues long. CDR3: CASSSTHHGTSGRAVFPGTDTQYF. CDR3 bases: TGTGCCAGCAGCTCCACCCATCATGGGACTAGCGGGAGGGCGGTGTTCCCTGGCACAGATACGCAGTATTTT.